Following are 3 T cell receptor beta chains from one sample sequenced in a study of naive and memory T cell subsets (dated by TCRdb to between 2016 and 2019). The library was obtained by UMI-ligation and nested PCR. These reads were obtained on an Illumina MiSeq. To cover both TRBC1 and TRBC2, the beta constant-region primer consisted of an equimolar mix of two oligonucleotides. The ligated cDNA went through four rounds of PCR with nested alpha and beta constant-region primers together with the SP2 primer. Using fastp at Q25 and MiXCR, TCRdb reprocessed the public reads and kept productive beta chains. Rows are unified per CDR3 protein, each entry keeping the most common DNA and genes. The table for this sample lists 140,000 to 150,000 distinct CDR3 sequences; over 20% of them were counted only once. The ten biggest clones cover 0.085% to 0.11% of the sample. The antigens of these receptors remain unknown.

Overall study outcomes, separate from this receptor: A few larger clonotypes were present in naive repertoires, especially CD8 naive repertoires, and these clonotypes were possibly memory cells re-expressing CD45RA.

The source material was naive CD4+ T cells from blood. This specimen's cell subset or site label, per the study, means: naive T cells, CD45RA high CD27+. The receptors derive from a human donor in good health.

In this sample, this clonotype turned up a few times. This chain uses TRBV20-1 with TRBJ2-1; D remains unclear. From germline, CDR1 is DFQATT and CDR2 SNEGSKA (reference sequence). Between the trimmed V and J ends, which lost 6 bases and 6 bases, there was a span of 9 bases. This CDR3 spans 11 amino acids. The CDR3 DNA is TGCAGTGCGCCCGCCACCAATGAGCAGTTCTTC. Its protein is CSAPATNEQFF.

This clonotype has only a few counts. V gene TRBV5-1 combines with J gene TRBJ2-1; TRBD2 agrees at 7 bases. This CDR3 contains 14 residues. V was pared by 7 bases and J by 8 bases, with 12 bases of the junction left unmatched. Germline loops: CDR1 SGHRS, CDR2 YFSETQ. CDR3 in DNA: TGCGCCAGCTCACTGGGACGGGGGGTGGATGAGCAGTTCTTC. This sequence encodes CASSLGRGVDEQFF.

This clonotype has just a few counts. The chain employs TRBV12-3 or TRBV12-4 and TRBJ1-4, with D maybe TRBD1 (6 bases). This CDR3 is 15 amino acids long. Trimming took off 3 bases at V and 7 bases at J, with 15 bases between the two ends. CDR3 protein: CASSFSGAVGEKLFF. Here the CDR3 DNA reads TGTGCCAGCAGTTTTTCAGGGGCGGTGGGTGAAAAACTGTTTTTT.